The 27 T cell receptor beta chains reported below all come from one sample, sequenced in a study of T cells in Graves' hyperthyroidism and ophthalmopathy. The source material, RNA transcripts, was used to amplify TCR beta CDR3 regions. When the TCR CDR3 underwent first-round RT-PCR, the HTBI primer set was used. TCRdb reprocessed the multiplex PCR reads via MiXCR and lists one record per CDR3 protein. The data hold 600,000 or so distinct CDR3 sequences, with approximately 14% observed a single time. Sequencing was carried out using blood. These receptors all stem from a woman aged 45-60 years with Graves' ophthalmopathy.

The table lists this clonotype with many counts. The V call is TRBV19, the J call TRBJ1-1, with D unresolved. Germline CDR1 reads LNHDA; CDR2 reads SQIVND (reference sequence). Trimming pared 9 bases from V and 0 bases from J, leaving 11 bases between. The CDR3 spans 13 residues. Here the CDR3 DNA reads TGTGCCAGCAGTGGAAGTCTGAACACTGAAGCTTTCTTT. This translates into CASSGSLNTEAFF.

J is TRBJ2-3 and V is TRBV6-1, with 8 bases that match TRBD2. Per the germline V gene, CDR1 is MNHNS and CDR2 is SASEGT. The CDR3 runs to 15 residues. The J segment lost 5 bases and the V segment lost 5 bases, leaving 9 bases of the junction unmatched. CDR3 sequence: CASSRAGDRGDTQYF. The CDR3 DNA follows: TGTGCCAGCAGTCGAGCGGGAGATCGGGGAGATACGCAGTATTTT.

This clonotype has a count of ten or more. The chain is built from TRBV10-3 and TRBJ2-5, with 14 bases matching TRBD2. The CDR3 contains 15 residues. CDR1 and CDR2 (germline): ENHRY, SYGVKD. Unmatched junction bases numbered 4, after V lost 5 bases and J lost 5 bases. The CDR3 coding sequence is TGTGCCATCAGTCCGGGACTAGCGGGAGTTGAGACCCAGTACTTC. Amino acids: CAISPGLAGVETQYF.

The V gene is TRBV11-2, the J gene TRBJ2-7; 14 bases agree with TRBD2. Trimming removed 5 bases from V and 5 bases from J; junction bases left unmatched: 8. The CDR3 has 16 amino acids. In germline, CDR1 is SGHAT, CDR2 FQNNGV. The CDR3 sequence: CASSLGTSGSMNEQYF. The DNA for the CDR3 is TGTGCCAGCAGCCTTGGGACTAGCGGGAGTATGAACGAGCAGTACTTC.

This chain uses TRBV19 with TRBJ2-1; D remains unclear. Trimming cost V 2 bases and J 0 bases, with 5 bases left between them. The CDR3 loop spans 14 amino acids. Per the germline V gene, CDR1 is LNHDA and CDR2 is SQIVND (reference sequence). The CDR3 DNA is TGTGCCAGTAGTATACTAGTCTCCTACAATGAGCAGTTCTTC. Amino acid sequence: CASSILVSYNEQFF.

Ten or more counts support this clonotype. This sequence joins TRBV20-1 and TRBJ1-2, with a weak D call TRBD1 (5 bases). Germline CDR1 and CDR2: DFQATT and SNEGSKA (reference sequence). V dropped 3 bases and J dropped 2 bases, with 16 bases sitting between them. The CDR3 runs 15 residues. CDR3 DNA sequence: TGCAGTGCTAGGGCTCTGAGGGGACTCAACTATGGCTACACCTTC. Its protein is CSARALRGLNYGYTF.

The chain carries TRBV3-1 and TRBJ2-1, with D perhaps matching TRBD2 (6 bases). Germline CDR1 is LGHDT and CDR2 is YNNKEL (reference sequence). The CDR3 length is 15 residues. Trimming stripped 2 bases from V and 4 bases from J, with 12 bases between. Written as DNA, the CDR3 is TGTGCCAGCAGCCAACCTAGCGATAGATACAATGAGCAGTTCTTC. Residues: CASSQPSDRYNEQFF.

This clonotype was picked up a small number of times. The chain links TRBV4-1 to TRBJ2-5; 8 bases line up with TRBD2. This CDR3 contains 13 residues. CDR1 MGHRA and CDR2 YSYEKL come from the germline V gene. V lost 3 bases to trimming and J lost 7 bases; unmatched junction nucleotides: 4. The chain's CDR3 is CASSQGREVTQYF. In DNA, the CDR3 is TGCGCCAGCAGCCAGGGGCGGGAGGTGACCCAGTACTTC.

This clonotype showed up many times. The chain couples TRBV5-1 to TRBJ2-7, with 7 bases identical to TRBD1. The germline V gene encodes CDR1 SGHRS and CDR2 YFSETQ. The CDR3 is made up of 14 amino acids. The trim removed 6 bases at V and 3 bases at J, leaving 9 bases unmatched. CDR3 protein: CASTETGQSYEQYF. The CDR3 DNA reads as TGCGCCAGCACGGAAACGGGACAGAGCTACGAGCAGTACTTC.

This clonotype was recorded once. The chain is built from TRBV25-1 and TRBJ2-5, with TRBD2 identical over 12 bases. Germline values: CDR1 MGHDK, CDR2 SYGVNS. V was pared by 6 bases and J by 5 bases, with 7 bases of the junction left unmatched. The CDR3 has 15 residues. CDR3 DNA sequence: TGTGCCAGCAGCGTGCTAGCGGGAGGGGCCGAGACCCAGTACTTC. Amino acid sequence: CASSVLAGGAETQYF. Full variable domain (rest looked up from reference TRBV25-1 and TRBJ2-5): EADIYQTPRYLVIGTGKKITLECSQTMGHDKMYWYQQDPGMELHLIHYSYGVNSTEKGDLSSESTVSRIRTEHFPLTLESARPSHTSQYLCASSVLAGGAETQYFGPGTRLLVL.

This clonotype showed up many times. The gene calls are TRBV20-1 and TRBJ2-7; 10 positions agree with TRBD2. The V gene end was trimmed by 2 bases and the J gene end by 0 bases; junction bases not matched to a gene: 4. CDR1 is DFQATT and CDR2 is SNEGSKA in the germline V gene (reference sequence). The length of the CDR3 is 15 residues. The CDR3 DNA is TGCAGTGCTAGACAACTAGCGGGAAGCTCCTACGAGCAGTACTTC. It specifies CSARQLAGSSYEQYF.

This clonotype has at least ten counts. The CDR3 DNA reads TGCGCCAGCAGCTATGGGACACAACCTTACAATGAGCAGTTCTTC. This gives the protein CASSYGTQPYNEQFF. V gene TRBV5-1 combines with J gene TRBJ2-1, with a tentative D call TRBD1 (6 bases). Germline V CDR1 and CDR2: SGHRS, YFSETQ. This CDR3 is 15 amino acids long. With 3 bases removed from V and 4 bases from J, the gap between germline ends came to 14 bases. Full variable domain (rest looked up from reference TRBV5-1 and TRBJ2-1): KAGVTQTPRYLIKTRGQQVTLSCSPISGHRSVSWYQQTPGQGLQFLFEYFSETQRNKGNFPGRFSGRQFSNSRSEMNVSTLELGDSALYLCASSYGTQPYNEQFFGPGTRLTVL.

The V and J genes are TRBV6-2 or TRBV6-3 and TRBJ2-4; D unresolved. The CDR3 totals 18 residues. Germline-derived CDR1 and CDR2 are MNHEY and SVGEGT. V was trimmed by 3 bases and J by 0 bases, leaving 18 bases between them. The CDR3 region has the DNA TGTGCCAGCAGTTATCCCCCATTAGGGCTTCAAGCCAAAAACATTCAGTACTTC. Its translation: CASSYPPLGLQAKNIQYF.

This clonotype was recorded at least ten times. The V and J genes are TRBV7-8 and TRBJ2-7; 8 positions match TRBD1. Germline values: CDR1 SGHVS, CDR2 FQNEAQ. The V gene end was trimmed by 5 bases and the J gene end by 5 bases; junction bases not matched to a gene: 11. The CDR3 is 15 residues long. The CDR3 protein is CASSPRQGSYNEQYF. For the CDR3, the DNA is TGTGCCAGCAGCCCTCGACAGGGGAGTTACAACGAGCAGTACTTC.

The rearrangement uses TRBV4-2 and TRBJ2-1; no reliable D call. The CDR3 has 15 residues. The V gene's germline CDR1 is LGHNA and CDR2 YNFKEQ. Trimming removed 0 bases at V and 9 bases at J, with 15 bases between. CDR3 bases: TGTGCCAGCAGCCAAGATCCGAAGGGCTTAGGTGAGCAGTTCTTC. This translates into CASSQDPKGLGEQFF.

As regards this clonotype: Just one base apart from a much larger clone, this may be a read error. A read error is likely, as this CDR3 ends without the conserved phenylalanine or tryptophan. The chain combines TRBV9 with TRBJ2-3; 7 bases match TRBD2. The trim removed 0 bases at V and 1 base at J, leaving 5 bases unmatched. The CDR3 extends over 16 amino acids. Germline-derived CDR1 and CDR2 are SGDLS and YYNGEE. CDR3 DNA: TGTGCCAGCAGCGTAGTGAGCGGGGCAGGCACAGATACGCAGTATCTT. Its protein product is CASSVVSGAGTDTQYL.

This clonotype was seen many times. The chain carries TRBV6-1 and TRBJ2-7, with a possible D match to TRBD2 (5 bases). The V gene lost 7 bases and the J gene lost 4 bases, with 17 bases spanning the gap. CDR3 length equals 14 residues. Germline V gene data show CDR1 as MNHNS and CDR2 as SASEGT. The CDR3 region has the DNA TGTGCCAGCATGCTTTCGGACTTCGGGTACGAGCAGTACTTC. Amino acids: CASMLSDFGYEQYF.

This chain uses TRBV18 with TRBJ1-2, with a weak D call TRBD1 (5 bases). V lost 3 bases to trimming and J lost 3 bases, with 23 bases between them. Germline loops: CDR1 KGHSH, CDR2 LQKENI. CDR3 length: 18 amino acids. The chain's CDR3 is CASSPTSGSGALDYGYTF. DNA of the CDR3: TGTGCCAGCTCACCTACATCAGGGAGTGGGGCCCTAGACTATGGCTACACCTTC.

This clonotype was seen a handful of times. The gene calls are TRBV12-5 and TRBJ2-5, with 10 positions matching TRBD2. Looked up from germline, CDR1 is LGHNT and CDR2 is FRNRAP. After removal of 6 bases from V and 2 bases from J, the junction contained 9 bases not matched to a gene. The CDR3 extends over 16 amino acids. As DNA, the CDR3 is TGTGCTAGTGGGAGAGCCGGGACTAGCGCACAAGAGACCCAGTACTTC. As protein: CASGRAGTSAQETQYF.

This clonotype was seen repeatedly, ten times or more. This chain links TRBV6-2 or TRBV6-3 with TRBJ2-7, with 7 bases fitting TRBD2. The CDR3 spans 16 residues. Trimming at V came to 2 bases and at J to 0 bases, leaving 7 bases not matched to a gene. Germline V CDR1 and CDR2: MNHEY, SVGEGT. Written as DNA, the CDR3 is TGTGCCAGCAGTTACGGGTCACTAGCGATCTCCTACGAGCAGTACTTC. Residues: CASSYGSLAISYEQYF.

This clonotype was counted at least ten times. The CDR3 bases are TGTGCCACCAGCAGAGGACAGAAAGAGACCCAGTACTTC. Protein: CATSRGQKETQYF. The chain joins TRBV15 to TRBJ2-5; D possibly corresponds to TRBD1 (5 bases). Germline V gene sequence: CDR1 LNHNV, CDR2 YYDKDF (reference sequence). Between the trimmed V and J ends, which lost 1 base and 3 bases, there was a span of 6 bases. CDR3 length: 13 residues.

This clonotype was observed at least ten times. The chain links TRBV3-1 to TRBJ1-2; 10 bases fit TRBD1. The CDR3 sequence is 13 residues long. The germline V gene encodes CDR1 LGHDT and CDR2 YNNKEL (reference sequence). V shed 4 bases and J 6 bases; nucleotides not matched to a gene: 2. CDR3: CASSLGQGDGYTF. The CDR3 coding sequence is TGTGCCAGCAGCCTCGGACAGGGGGATGGCTACACCTTC. Variable domain in full (rest from reference TRBV3-1 and TRBJ1-2): DTAVSQTPKYLVTQMGNDKSIKCEQNLGHDTMYWYKQDSKKFLKIMFSYNNKELIINETVPNRFSPKSPDKAHLNLHINSLELGDSAVYFCASSLGQGDGYTFGSGTRLTVV.

This clonotype came up many times. This sequence joins TRBV12-3 or TRBV12-4 and TRBJ1-5; 10 bases are a match to TRBD1. The CDR3 length is 17 residues. After removal of 5 bases from V and 2 bases from J, the junction contained 9 bases not matched to a gene. In DNA form, the CDR3 reads TGTGCCAGCAGTCTAGGGGCCGGGACAGGGGGCAATCAGCCCCAGCATTTT. This gives the protein CASSLGAGTGGNQPQHF.

This clonotype was detected many times. The V gene is TRBV19, the J gene TRBJ2-1; D might be TRBD2 (5 bases). The germline CDR1 and CDR2 sequences are LNHDA and SQIVND (reference sequence). Trimming removed 7 bases from V and 0 bases from J, with 22 bases in between. The CDR3 extends over 18 amino acids. CDR3 in DNA: TGTGCCAGTACCTCCCGGACTGGATCCTTGAGCTCCTACAATGAGCAGTTCTTC. Translation gives CASTSRTGSLSSYNEQFF.

Many counts were recorded for this clonotype. The chain has TRBV5-6 and TRBJ2-3, with no clear D. The germline gives CDR1 SGHDT, CDR2 YYEEEE. The CDR3 extends over 16 amino acids. V lost 4 bases and J 0 bases, leaving 15 bases between the germline ends. The CDR3 is CASSPGVRPSTDTQYF. The CDR3 coding sequence is TGTGCCAGCAGCCCCGGTGTCAGGCCTAGCACAGATACGCAGTATTTT.

CDR3 in amino acids: CASSLGLKGTDTQYF. CDR3 bases: TGTGCCAGCAGCTTGGGGCTGAAAGGCACAGATACGCAGTATTTT. J is TRBJ2-3 and V is TRBV5-4, with D uncertain. CDR1 is SGHNT and CDR2 is YYREEE in the germline V gene (reference sequence). V was shortened by 0 bases and J by 1 base, with 9 bases between the two germline ends. This CDR3 has 15 residues.

The V and J genes are TRBV5-6 and TRBJ2-7, with 11 bases fitting TRBD2. Trimming removed 5 bases from V and 5 bases from J; junction bases left unmatched: 9. Germline CDR1 and CDR2: SGHDT and YYEEEE. The CDR3 spans 15 residues. CDR3 DNA: TGTGCCAGCAGGTTCACTAGCGGGAGTCTGAACGAGCAGTACTTC. It yields the protein CASRFTSGSLNEQYF.